One and the same sample provided the 10 T cell receptor beta chains below, sequenced in a study of blood T cell repertoires in COVID-19. Using immunoSEQ multiplex PCR, the repertoire was profiled, and TCRdb retains in-frame clones only, with some absent. The sample lists about 290,000 clones, around 85% occurring once. Source material: peripheral blood. Receptors were obtained from a woman between 50 and 59 years old with active or convalescent COVID-19.

This clone occurred once. V usage is TRBV28 and J usage is TRBJ1-5; D is unclear. This CDR3 is built from 14 residues. The germline gives CDR1 MDHEN, CDR2 SYDVKM. V dropped 6 bases and J dropped 0 bases, with 9 bases sitting between them. The CDR3 spells CASRRELSNQPQHF. CDR3 nucleotide sequence: TGTGCCAGCAGACGTGAGCTTAGCAATCAGCCCCAGCATTTT.

The rearrangement joins TRBV20-1 to TRBJ2-7, with 9 bases matching TRBD1. The CDR3 is 14 residues long. Germline-derived CDR1 and CDR2 are DFQATT and SNEGSKA (reference sequence). Unmatched junction bases numbered 9, after V lost 3 bases and J lost 6 bases. The CDR3: CSASRTGVGAEQYF. CDR3 coding DNA: TGCAGTGCTAGTCGGACAGGGGTGGGGGCCGAGCAGTACTTC.

The chain carries TRBV2 and TRBJ2-7; 14 positions agree with TRBD2. The CDR3 has 15 amino acids. Germline V gene sequence: CDR1 SNHLY, CDR2 FYNNEI. The V gene end was trimmed by 8 bases and the J gene end by 1 base; junction bases not matched to a gene: 4. The CDR3 coding sequence is TGTGCCAGCCTTGGGACTAGCGGGAGTTCCTACGAGCAGTACTTC. This sequence encodes CASLGTSGSSYEQYF.

The chain couples TRBV19 to TRBJ2-1; the match to TRBD2 covers 7 bases. The trim removed 7 bases at V and 0 bases at J, leaving 6 bases unmatched. The CDR3 covers 15 residues. Germline V CDR1 and CDR2: LNHDA, SQIVND (reference sequence). The CDR3 nucleotides are TGTGCCAGTACCGGGACTACCCACTCCTACAATGAGCAGTTCTTC. It yields the protein CASTGTTHSYNEQFF.

The CDR3 DNA sequence: TGTGCCAGCTCAGCTGGGACAGTTAACTATGGCTACACCTTC. It encodes CASSAGTVNYGYTF. V and J are TRBV18 and TRBJ1-2; the match to TRBD1 covers 7 bases. The germline CDR1 and CDR2 sequences are KGHSH and LQKENI. The CDR3 is 14 amino acids. The J segment lost 1 base and the V segment lost 5 bases, leaving 4 bases of the junction unmatched.

The rearrangement links TRBV14 to TRBJ1-2; D remains unclear. V was clipped by 5 bases and J by 8 bases, with 18 bases between them. CDR3 length: 14 amino acids. The germline V gene has CDR1 SGHDN and CDR2 FVKESK. The CDR3 DNA sequence: TGTGCCAGCAGCTTTAGGGCACCGGAGGGCGGCTACACCTTC. Its translation: CASSFRAPEGGYTF.

The J gene is TRBJ1-6, the V gene TRBV6-6, with TRBD1 identical over 7 bases. The CDR3 covers 13 residues. Germline V CDR1 and CDR2: MNHNY, SVGAGI (reference sequence). Germline trimming cut 5 bases from V and 7 bases from J; bases unmatched to any gene: 2. CDR3 nucleotides: TGTGCCAGCAGTCAGGGGGGGAATTCACCCCTCCACTTT. Protein sequence: CASSQGGNSPLHF.

This rearrangement joins TRBV7-9 to TRBJ2-1; D is perhaps TRBD2 (5 bases). The CDR3 extends over 13 amino acids. V gave up 5 bases and J gave up 9 bases, with 14 bases separating them. Per the germline V gene, CDR1 is SEHNR and CDR2 is FQNEAQ (reference sequence). CDR3 sequence reads: CASSPGGGREQFF. The CDR3 DNA reads TGTGCCAGCAGCCCCGGAGGTGGGCGTGAGCAGTTCTTC.

The CDR3 bases are TGTGCCAGCAGCTTGGGACGTACTAGCGGACTCCAAGAGACCCAGTACTTC. Its translation is CASSLGRTSGLQETQYF. J is TRBJ2-5 and V is TRBV11-2; 8 bases align to TRBD2. Germline V gene lookup returns CDR1 SGHAT and CDR2 FQNNGV. The V gene end was trimmed by 3 bases and the J gene end by 1 base; junction bases not matched to a gene: 10. The CDR3 extends over 17 amino acids.

The chain combines TRBV28 with TRBJ2-2, with TRBD1 matching over 9 bases. Germline CDR1 and CDR2: MDHEN and SYDVKM. V dropped 3 bases and J dropped 9; count of bases not matched to a gene: 17. This CDR3 contains 18 residues. Written as DNA, the CDR3 is TGTGCCAGCAGTTTTCCGCTCGGCGGGACAGGGCTACACCGGGAGCTGTTTTTT. The encoded protein is CASSFPLGGTGLHRELFF.